Below, one T cell receptor (beta chain) is given with its context. The antigen is unknown. The data derive from a study of OX40 agonist ivuxolimab in advanced cancers. Across the whole study: Age averaged about 60 years (range roughly 20 to 90), and roughly 80% were male.

Patients were ruled out by autoimmune disease history or systemic immunosuppression. Here immunoSEQ multiplex PCR was the method, and the copy in TCRdb shows in-frame clones only, minus some. Among 50,000 to 65,000 clones listed, 80% to 90% were seen once. The V gene's germline CDR1 is SGDLS and CDR2 YYNGEE. Between the trimmed V and J ends, which lost 4 bases and 4 bases, there was a span of 19 bases. CDR3 length: 16 amino acids. General study results and limits: At 0.1 to 3.0 mg/kg and by week 6, CD4+ and CD8+ T cells in the blood had expanded clonally.

Sequences were derived from CD4+ or CD8+ T cells sorted from blood, sampled in a trial of the OX40 agonist ivuxolimab. The sequence came from an adult with an advanced solid tumor such as melanoma, head and neck, liver or kidney cancer. This chain joins TRBV9 and TRBJ2-3; the D gene is possibly TRBD1 (5 bases). DNA of the CDR3: TGTGCCAGCAGCCCCAGATATCAGGGTTCGGCAGATACGCAGTATTTT. It translates to CASSPRYQGSADTQYF. The full variable domain, completed using reference TRBV9 and TRBJ2-3, is DSGVTQTPKHLITATGQRVTLRCSPRSGDLSVYWYQQSLDQGLQFLIQYYNGEERAKGNILERFSAQQFPDLHSELNLSSLELGDSALYFCASSPRYQGSADTQYFGPGTRLTVL.